Presented here are 18 T cell receptor beta chains from one specimen sequenced in a study of blood T cells in healthy people across ages. A second PCR, run for roughly 7 to 12 cycles, used a sample-barcoded 5' primer plus a J-beta primer mix. Via MiXCR, TCRdb re-called the 5' RACE reads, giving one row per CDR3 protein. The sample lists about 800,000 distinct CDR3 sequences; nearly 60% were seen once. The material sequenced was blood. These receptor sequences come from a man younger than 45 in good health.

As regards this clonotype: This may arise from a read error, as a much more abundant clone is one base away. This sequence joins TRBV7-3 and TRBJ2-7; D is ambiguous. The end of the DNA is better explained by TRBJ2-5, so the J call may be wrong. Germline V lookup: CDR1 SGHTA, CDR2 FQGTGA. This CDR3 comprises 15 residues. CDR3 DNA sequence: TGTGCCTGCAGCTTATTCGGCGGACCGCAAGAGACCCAGTACTTC. This sequence encodes CACSLFGGPQETQYF.

The chain has TRBV12-3 or TRBV12-4 and TRBJ1-4; D is uncertain. Trimming took off 2 bases at V and 2 bases at J, with 12 bases between the two ends. There are 16 residues in the CDR3. CDR3 sequence (DNA): TGTGCCAGCAGTTTACGTCCCTTGGCGACTAATGAAAAACTGTTTTTT. Residues: CASSLRPLATNEKLFF.

The J gene is TRBJ1-6, the V gene TRBV28; D is possibly TRBD1 (5 bases). CDR1 is MDHEN and CDR2 is SYDVKM in the germline V gene. The CDR3 has 15 residues. V was clipped by 2 bases and J by 7 bases, with 12 bases between them. For the CDR3, the DNA is TGTGCCAGCAGTTTAGGCGCCCGACAGAATTCACCCCTCCACTTT. Protein sequence: CASSLGARQNSPLHF.

This clonotype occurred a few times. The V and J genes are TRBV4-2 and TRBJ2-7; possibly TRBD2 for D (6 bases). CDR1 and CDR2 (germline): LGHNA, YNFKEQ. CDR3 length equals 15 residues. Trimming removed 0 bases from V and 2 bases from J, with 11 bases in between. This chain's CDR3 is CASSQDRGTPYEQYF. Written as DNA, the CDR3 is TGTGCCAGCAGCCAAGATCGCGGGACCCCCTACGAGCAGTACTTC.

The chain links TRBV13 to TRBJ2-1; TRBD2 aligns across 14 bases. The CDR3 is made up of 16 amino acids. V lost 6 bases and J lost 7; bases outside the gene matches: 8. The germline gives CDR1 PRHDT, CDR2 FYEKMQ (reference sequence). DNA for the CDR3: TGTGCCAGCAGTCTCCTGACTAGCGGGGGGGAAAATGAGCAGTTCTTC. This codes for CASSLLTSGGENEQFF.

V usage is TRBV3-1 and J usage is TRBJ1-2; TRBD1 aligns across 7 bases. With 4 bases clipped from V and 8 bases from J, the junction kept 4 bases outside the gene matches. CDR3 length equals 12 residues. Germline CDR1 reads LGHDT; CDR2 reads YNNKEL (reference sequence). The chain's CDR3 is CASSRDSRGYTF. Here the CDR3 DNA reads TGTGCCAGCAGCCGGGACAGTCGGGGCTACACCTTC.

V is TRBV7-2 and J is TRBJ1-2, with 7 bases fitting TRBD1. CDR1 and CDR2 from the germline V gene are SGHTA and FQGNSA. The length of the CDR3 is 13 residues. The V gene end was trimmed by 4 bases and the J gene end by 10 bases; junction bases not matched to a gene: 9. The CDR3: CASSYRQGSDYTF. The CDR3 nucleotides are TGTGCCAGCAGCTACCGACAGGGATCCGACTACACCTTC.

The chain is built from TRBV3-1 and TRBJ1-2; possible D gene TRBD1, 5 bases. The CDR3 is 14 amino acids. CDR1 and CDR2 (germline): LGHDT, YNNKEL (reference sequence). Between the trimmed V and J ends, which lost 5 bases and 3 bases, there was a span of 13 bases. The CDR3 region is CASSRGTQDYGYTF. The CDR3 DNA is TGTGCCAGCAGCAGAGGGACCCAAGACTATGGCTACACCTTC. Based on the CDR3 plus reference TRBV3-1 and TRBJ1-2, the full variable domain is DTAVSQTPKYLVTQMGNDKSIKCEQNLGHDTMYWYKQDSKKFLKIMFSYNNKELIINETVPNRFSPKSPDKAHLNLHINSLELGDSAVYFCASSRGTQDYGYTFGSGTRLTVV.

The rearrangement joins TRBV30 to TRBJ1-2; D perhaps matches TRBD1 (6 bases). The CDR3 sequence is 13 residues long. The V end lost 4 bases, the J end lost 7 bases, and 16 bases lay between the germline ends. Germline CDR1 is GTSNPN and CDR2 is SVGIG (reference sequence). Here the CDR3 reads CAWTTEGDGGYTF. The DNA for the CDR3 is TGTGCCTGGACCACCGAGGGGGATGGTGGCTACACCTTC.

The CDR3 protein is CASSVYPGANVLTF. The DNA of the CDR3 is TGTGCCAGCAGTGTGTACCCTGGGGCCAACGTCCTGACTTTC. The genes are TRBV2 and TRBJ2-6; unclear D gene. The germline CDR1 and CDR2 sequences are SNHLY and FYNNEI. The CDR3 sequence is 14 residues long. Trimming took off 4 bases at V and 2 bases at J, with 6 bases between the two ends.

The chain joins TRBV27 to TRBJ2-2; D unclear. From germline, CDR1 is MNHEY and CDR2 SMNVEV (reference sequence). This CDR3 has 12 amino acids. V lost 7 bases, J lost 3 bases, and 6 bases lay in between. The CDR3 is CASTDDTGELFF. CDR3 coding DNA: TGTGCCAGCACAGACGACACCGGGGAGCTGTTTTTT.

The gene calls are TRBV5-1 and TRBJ1-1; D gene uncertain. The CDR3 runs to 13 residues. Between the trimmed V and J ends, which lost 7 bases and 1 base, there was a span of 11 bases. The germline gives CDR1 SGHRS, CDR2 YFSETQ. The CDR3 region has the DNA TGCGCCAGCTCCATGAACTGGAACACTGAAGCTTTCTTT. As protein: CASSMNWNTEAFF.

J is TRBJ2-1 and V is TRBV4-3, with 9 bases fitting TRBD2. The V segment lost 4 bases and the J segment 6 bases; nucleotides outside the gene matches: 10. Germline CDR1 is LGHNA and CDR2 is YSLEER. CDR3 length: 16 amino acids. This chain's CDR3 is CASSPYSGRYSNEQFF. Written as DNA, the CDR3 is TGCGCCAGCAGCCCCTATAGCGGGAGATACTCCAATGAGCAGTTCTTC.

The V and J genes are TRBV11-2 and TRBJ1-2; D unclear. Germline loops: CDR1 SGHAT, CDR2 FQNNGV. Deletions cut 1 base from V and 3 bases from J, with 18 bases between. CDR3 length equals 17 residues. CDR3 nucleotide sequence: TGTGCCAGCAGCTTAGTCGAGGTGAGATCCGGCTACTATGGCTACACCTTC. It translates to CASSLVEVRSGYYGYTF.

This clonotype was seen more than once but under ten times. The rearrangement uses TRBV6-1 and TRBJ1-1; 7 bases are shared with TRBD1. The junction had 18 bases not matched to a gene; V was cut back by 7 bases and J by 4 bases. CDR1 MNHNS and CDR2 SASEGT come from the germline V gene. The CDR3 is 17 residues long. This CDR3 reads CASTRRRTGGGGTEAFF. As DNA, the CDR3 is TGTGCCAGCACCCGGCGGAGGACAGGCGGTGGGGGCACTGAAGCTTTCTTT.

This clonotype was observed a few times. V is TRBV28 and J is TRBJ2-7; D is undetermined. The CDR3 loop spans 12 amino acids. Deletions cut 5 bases from V and 9 bases from J, with 14 bases between. From germline, CDR1 is MDHEN and CDR2 SYDVKM. Here the CDR3 reads CASSTPTHGQYF. CDR3 nucleotides: TGTGCCAGCAGTACGCCTACTCACGGGCAGTACTTC.

The genes are TRBV7-2 and TRBJ1-6, with 8 bases matching TRBD1. The CDR3 is 14 amino acids. The V segment lost 4 bases and the J segment 10 bases; nucleotides outside the gene matches: 6. Germline V gene data show CDR1 as SGHTA and CDR2 as FQGNSA. The CDR3 region is CASSSGQGQSPLHF. CDR3 DNA: TGTGCCAGCAGCTCCGGACAGGGTCAGTCACCCCTCCACTTT.

V gene TRBV2 combines with J gene TRBJ1-2, with D perhaps TRBD1 (5 bases). The length of the CDR3 is 15 residues. The V gene lost 5 bases and the J gene lost 2 bases, with 15 bases spanning the gap. CDR1 SNHLY and CDR2 FYNNEI come from the germline V gene. The CDR3 DNA sequence: TGTGCCAGCAGTAAACCACCAGACAGAAACTATGGCTACACCTTC. It specifies CASSKPPDRNYGYTF.